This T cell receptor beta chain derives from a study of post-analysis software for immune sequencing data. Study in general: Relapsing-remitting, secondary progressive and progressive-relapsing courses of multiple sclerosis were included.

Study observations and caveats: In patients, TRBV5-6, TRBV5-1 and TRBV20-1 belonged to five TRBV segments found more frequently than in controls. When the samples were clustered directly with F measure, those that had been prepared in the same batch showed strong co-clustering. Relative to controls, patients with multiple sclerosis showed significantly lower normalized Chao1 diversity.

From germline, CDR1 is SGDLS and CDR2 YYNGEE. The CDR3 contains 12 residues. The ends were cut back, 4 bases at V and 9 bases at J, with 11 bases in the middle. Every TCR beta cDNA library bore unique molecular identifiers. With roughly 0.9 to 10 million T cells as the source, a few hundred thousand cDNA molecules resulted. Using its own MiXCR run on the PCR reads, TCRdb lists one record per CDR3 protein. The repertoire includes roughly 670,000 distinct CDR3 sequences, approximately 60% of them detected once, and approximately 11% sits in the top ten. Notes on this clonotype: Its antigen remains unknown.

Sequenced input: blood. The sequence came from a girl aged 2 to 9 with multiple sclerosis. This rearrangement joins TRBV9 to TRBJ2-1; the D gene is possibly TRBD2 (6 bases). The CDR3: CASSSRLGEQFF. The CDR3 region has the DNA TGTGCCAGCAGCTCCCGACTAGGTGAGCAGTTCTTC.